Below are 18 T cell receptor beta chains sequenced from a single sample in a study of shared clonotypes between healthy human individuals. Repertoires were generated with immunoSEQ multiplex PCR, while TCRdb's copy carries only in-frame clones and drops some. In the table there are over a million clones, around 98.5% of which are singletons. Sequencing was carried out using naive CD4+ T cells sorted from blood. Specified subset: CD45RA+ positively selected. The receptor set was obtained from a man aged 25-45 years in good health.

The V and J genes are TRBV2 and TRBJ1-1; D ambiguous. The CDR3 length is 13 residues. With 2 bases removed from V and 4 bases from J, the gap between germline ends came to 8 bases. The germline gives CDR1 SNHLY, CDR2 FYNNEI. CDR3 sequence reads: CASSEREGTEAFF. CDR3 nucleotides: TGTGCCAGCAGTGAAAGAGAGGGCACTGAAGCTTTCTTT.

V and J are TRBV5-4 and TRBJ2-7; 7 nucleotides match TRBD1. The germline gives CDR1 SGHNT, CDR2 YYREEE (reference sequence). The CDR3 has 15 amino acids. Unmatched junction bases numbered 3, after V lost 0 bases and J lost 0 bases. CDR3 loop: CASSLAGTASYEQYF. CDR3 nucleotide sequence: TGTGCCAGCAGCTTGGCCGGGACAGCCTCCTACGAGCAGTACTTC.

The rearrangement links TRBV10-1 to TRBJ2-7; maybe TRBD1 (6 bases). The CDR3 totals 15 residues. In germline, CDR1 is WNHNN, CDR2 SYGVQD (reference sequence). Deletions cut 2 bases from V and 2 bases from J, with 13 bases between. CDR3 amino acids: CASSEVGRGPYEQYF. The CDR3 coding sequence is TGCGCCAGCAGTGAGGTGGGCAGGGGCCCCTACGAGCAGTACTTC.

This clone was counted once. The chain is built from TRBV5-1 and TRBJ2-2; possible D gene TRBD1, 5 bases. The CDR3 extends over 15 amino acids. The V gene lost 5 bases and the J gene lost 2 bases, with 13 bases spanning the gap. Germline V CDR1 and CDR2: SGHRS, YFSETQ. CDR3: CASSVDRPNTGELFF. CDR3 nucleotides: TGCGCCAGCAGTGTTGACAGACCTAACACCGGGGAGCTGTTTTTT.

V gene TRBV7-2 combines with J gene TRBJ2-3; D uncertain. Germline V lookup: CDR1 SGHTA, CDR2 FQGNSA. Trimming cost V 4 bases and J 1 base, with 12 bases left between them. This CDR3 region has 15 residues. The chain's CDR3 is CASSYYSLGTDTQYF. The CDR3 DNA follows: TGTGCCAGCAGCTATTATTCTTTGGGCACAGATACGCAGTATTTT.

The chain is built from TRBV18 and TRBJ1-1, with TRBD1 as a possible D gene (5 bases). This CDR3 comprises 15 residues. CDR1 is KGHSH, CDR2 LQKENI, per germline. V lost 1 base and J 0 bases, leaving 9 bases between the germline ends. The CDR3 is CASSPLQDMNTEAFF. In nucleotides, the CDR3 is TGTGCCAGCTCACCACTGCAGGACATGAACACTGAAGCTTTCTTT.

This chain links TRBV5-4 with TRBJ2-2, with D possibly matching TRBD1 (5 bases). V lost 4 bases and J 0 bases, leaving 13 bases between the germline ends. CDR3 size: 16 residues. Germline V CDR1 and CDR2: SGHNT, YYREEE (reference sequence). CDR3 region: CASSKQASTNTGELFF. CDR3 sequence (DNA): TGTGCCAGCAGCAAACAGGCGAGCACGAACACCGGGGAGCTGTTTTTT.

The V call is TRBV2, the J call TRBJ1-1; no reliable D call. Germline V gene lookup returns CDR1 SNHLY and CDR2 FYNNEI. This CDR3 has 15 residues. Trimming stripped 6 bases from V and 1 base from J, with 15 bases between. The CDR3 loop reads CASSYLQVKNTEAFF. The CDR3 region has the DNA TGTGCCAGCAGCTACCTTCAGGTCAAGAACACTGAAGCTTTCTTT.

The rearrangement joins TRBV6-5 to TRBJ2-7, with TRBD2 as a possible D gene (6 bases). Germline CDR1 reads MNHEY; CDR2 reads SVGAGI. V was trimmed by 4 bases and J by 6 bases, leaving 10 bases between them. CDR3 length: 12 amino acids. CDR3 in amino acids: CASSSLTSEQYF. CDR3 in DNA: TGTGCCAGCAGTTCCCTGACTAGCGAGCAGTACTTC.

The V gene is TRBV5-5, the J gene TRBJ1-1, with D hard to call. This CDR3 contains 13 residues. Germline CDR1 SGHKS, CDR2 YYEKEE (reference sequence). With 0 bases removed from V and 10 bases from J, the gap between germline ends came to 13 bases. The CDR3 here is CASSLVVQDVAFF. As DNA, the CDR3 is TGTGCCAGCAGCTTGGTGGTGCAAGACGTAGCTTTCTTT.

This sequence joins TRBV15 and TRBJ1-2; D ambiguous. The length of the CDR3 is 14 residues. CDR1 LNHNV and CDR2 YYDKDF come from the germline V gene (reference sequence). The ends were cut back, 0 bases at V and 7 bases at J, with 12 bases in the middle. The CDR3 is CATSRDRGRFGYTF. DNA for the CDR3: TGTGCCACCAGCAGAGATCGAGGCCGTTTTGGCTACACCTTC.

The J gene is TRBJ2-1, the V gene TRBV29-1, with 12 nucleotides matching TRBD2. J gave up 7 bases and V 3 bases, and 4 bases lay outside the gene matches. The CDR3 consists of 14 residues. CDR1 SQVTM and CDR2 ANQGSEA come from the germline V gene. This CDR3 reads CSVDASGRANEQFF. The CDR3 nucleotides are TGCAGCGTTGATGCTAGCGGGAGGGCTAATGAGCAGTTCTTC.

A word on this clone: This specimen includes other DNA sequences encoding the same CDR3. This chain's CDR3 is CASSESGRAYNEQFF. The CDR3 nucleotides are TGTGCCAGTAGCGAGAGCGGGAGGGCGTACAATGAGCAGTTCTTC. V gene TRBV19 combines with J gene TRBJ2-1; the match to TRBD2 covers 10 bases. CDR1 is LNHDA, CDR2 SQIVND, per germline (reference sequence). CDR3 length equals 15 residues. V shed 6 bases, J shed 4 bases, and the junction held 6 bases outside the gene matches.

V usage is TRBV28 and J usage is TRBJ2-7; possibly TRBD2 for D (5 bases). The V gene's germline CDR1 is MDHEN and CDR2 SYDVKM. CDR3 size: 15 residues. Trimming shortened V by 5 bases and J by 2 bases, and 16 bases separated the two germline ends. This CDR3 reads CASSLLGLAAYEQYF. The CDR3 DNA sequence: TGTGCCAGCAGTCTACTCGGACTGGCTGCCTACGAGCAGTACTTC.

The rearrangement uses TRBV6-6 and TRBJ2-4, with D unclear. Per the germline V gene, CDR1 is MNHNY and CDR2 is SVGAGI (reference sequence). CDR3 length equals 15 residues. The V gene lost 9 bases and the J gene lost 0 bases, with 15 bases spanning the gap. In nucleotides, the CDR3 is TGTGCCAGTGTGAGGTCTTCCTTAGCCAAAAACATTCAGTACTTC. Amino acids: CASVRSSLAKNIQYF.

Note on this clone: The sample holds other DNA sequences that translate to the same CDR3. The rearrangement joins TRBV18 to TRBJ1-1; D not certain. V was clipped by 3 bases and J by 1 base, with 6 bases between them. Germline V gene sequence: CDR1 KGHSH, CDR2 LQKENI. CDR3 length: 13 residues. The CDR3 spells CASSPDGNTEAFF. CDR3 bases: TGTGCCAGCTCACCCGACGGGAACACTGAAGCTTTCTTT. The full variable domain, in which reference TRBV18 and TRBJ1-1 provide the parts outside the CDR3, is NAGVMQNPRHLVRRRGQEARLRCSPMKGHSHVYWYRQLPEEGLKFMVYLQKENIIDESGMPKERFSAEFPKEGPSILRIQQVVRGDSAAYFCASSPDGNTEAFFGQGTRLTVV.

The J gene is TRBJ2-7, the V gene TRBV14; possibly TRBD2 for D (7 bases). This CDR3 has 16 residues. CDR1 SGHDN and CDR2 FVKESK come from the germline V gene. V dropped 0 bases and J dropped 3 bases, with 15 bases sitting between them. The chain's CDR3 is CASSQEGGATHYEQYF. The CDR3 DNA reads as TGTGCCAGCAGCCAAGAGGGGGGGGCGACCCACTACGAGCAGTACTTC. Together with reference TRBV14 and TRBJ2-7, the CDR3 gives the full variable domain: EAGVTQFPSHSVIEKGQTVTLRCDPISGHDNLYWYRRVMGKEIKFLLHFVKESKQDESGMPNNRFLAERTGGTYSTLKVQPAELEDSGVYFCASSQEGGATHYEQYFGPGTRLTVT.

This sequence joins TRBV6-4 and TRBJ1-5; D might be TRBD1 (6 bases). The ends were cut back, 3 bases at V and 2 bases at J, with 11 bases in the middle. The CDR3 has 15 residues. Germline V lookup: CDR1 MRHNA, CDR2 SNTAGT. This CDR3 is CASSEQAGGNQPQHF. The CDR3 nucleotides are TGTGCCAGCAGTGAACAGGCAGGGGGCAATCAGCCCCAGCATTTT.